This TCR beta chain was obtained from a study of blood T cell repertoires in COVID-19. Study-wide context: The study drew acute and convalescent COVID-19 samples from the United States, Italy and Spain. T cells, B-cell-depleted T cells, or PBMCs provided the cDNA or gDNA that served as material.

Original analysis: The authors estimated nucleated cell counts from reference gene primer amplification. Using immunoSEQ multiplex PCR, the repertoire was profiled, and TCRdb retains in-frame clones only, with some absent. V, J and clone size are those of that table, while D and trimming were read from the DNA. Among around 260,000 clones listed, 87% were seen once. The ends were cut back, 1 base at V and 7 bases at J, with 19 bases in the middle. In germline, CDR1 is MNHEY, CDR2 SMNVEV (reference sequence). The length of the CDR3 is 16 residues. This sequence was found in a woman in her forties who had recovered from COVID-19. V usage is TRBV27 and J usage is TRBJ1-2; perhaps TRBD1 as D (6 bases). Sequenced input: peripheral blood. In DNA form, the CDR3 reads TGTGCCAGCAGTTTATTACCCTTGCCAGGGGAGGGTGGCTACACCTTC. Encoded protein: CASSLLPLPGEGGYTF.